This TCR beta chain was identified during a study of shared clonotypes between healthy human individuals. Study-wide background: The study used three CD4 naive, three CD4 memory, two CD8 naive and one CD8 memory plate per donor. Points from the study as a whole: Richness estimates generally favored naive over memory subsets. Apart from blood, nothing was sampled; tissue repertoires likely differ.

Several immunoSEQ plates received, in even portions, the genomic DNA of each subset. Measured with immunoSEQ multiplex PCR; TCRdb has only the in-frame clones, and not every one. The sample includes some 2.1 million clones, about 93% seen only once; the top ten take under 2%. The CDR3 runs 16 residues. CDR1 is MNHEY, CDR2 SMNVEV, per germline (reference sequence). V shed 1 base and J shed 6 bases, with 19 bases lying between them. As concerns this clone: As yet, its antigen is unknown.

The naive CD8 population came from CD45RO-negative cells selected for CCR7, without terminally differentiated effector memory CD45RA+ cells. The chain recombines TRBV27 with TRBJ2-7, with D unresolved. Sequences were obtained from naive CD8+ T cells from PBMCs. The receptor was derived from a man aged 18 to 30 in good health. Some clones in this sample may be carry-over from other donors' samples. The CDR3 DNA is TGTGCCAGCAGTTTATTTACTCCGGTGGGCCAAGGCGAGCAGTACTTC. Translation: CASSLFTPVGQGEQYF.